The sequence of this T cell receptor (beta chain) was determined in a study of identifying expanded T cells in peripheral blood. Study conclusions and caveats: Over approximately two and four weeks, about 17 and 20 clones changed, versus around 1.1 between replicates. Variance in clone template counts between roughly 2-week samples significantly increased with total template count across all healthy donors.

Collection occurred without any documented infections or immune events in donors. This clone was seen a handful of times. Its antigen is not identified. Germline values: CDR1 SNHLY, CDR2 FYNNEI. CDR3 size: 12 residues. Trimming shortened V by 7 bases and J by 8 bases, and 14 bases separated the two germline ends. Sequenced by immunoSEQ multiplex PCR; TCRdb stores in-frame clones only, minus some. The profile shows tens of thousands of clones, approximately 88% of them singletons. The rearrangement joins TRBV2 to TRBJ1-2, with D hard to call. The sequence derives from a person aged 18-70 years in good health. The sequenced sample was blood. The CDR3 sequence is CASISRSEGYTF. The CDR3 DNA is TGTGCCAGCATCTCGCGTAGTGAAGGCTACACCTTC. Full variable domain (remainder filled in from reference TRBV2 and TRBJ1-2): EPEVTQTPSHQVTQMGQEVILRCVPISNHLYFYWYRQILGQKVEFLVSFYNNEISEKSEIFDDQFSVERPDGSNFTLKIRSTKLEDSAMYFCASISRSEGYTFGSGTRLTVV.